Each of the 10 T cell receptor beta chains below was sequenced from the same sample in a study of breast tumors, draining lymph nodes, adjacent tissues. From the multiplex PCR reads, TCRdb called clonotypes with MiXCR, one entry per CDR3 protein. The table includes over 20,000 distinct CDR3 sequences, about 61% detected once. Material for sequencing was tumor-adjacent breast tissue. The receptors originated from a female donor with breast cancer. Some clones in this sample may be carry-over from other donors' samples.

This clonotype was observed a handful of times. The chain recombines TRBV4-2 with TRBJ2-3; 11 bases align to TRBD2. The CDR3 consists of 15 residues. V dropped 6 bases and J dropped 1; count of bases not matched to a gene: 3. Germline CDR1 is LGHNA and CDR2 is YNFKEQ. The CDR3 reads CASRPLAGGTDTQYF. The CDR3 DNA reads as TGTGCCAGCAGACCACTAGCGGGGGGCACAGATACGCAGTATTTT.

This clonotype was seen many times. The gene calls are TRBV7-2 and TRBJ2-5; 9 bases are shared with TRBD1. After removal of 4 bases from V and 5 bases from J, the junction contained 2 bases not matched to a gene. Looked up from germline, CDR1 is SGHTA and CDR2 is FQGNSA. CDR3 length: 13 amino acids. In nucleotides, the CDR3 is TGTGCCAGCAGCTCGGGGACAGGGGAGACCCAGTACTTC. Translating gives CASSSGTGETQYF.

As DNA, the CDR3 is TGTGCCAGCAGACCACTAGCGGGGGAACATGAGCAGTTCTTC. Translated, it gives CASRPLAGEHEQFF. The chain joins TRBV4-2 to TRBJ2-1, with 11 positions matching TRBD2. CDR3 size: 14 residues. Germline CDR1 is LGHNA and CDR2 is YNFKEQ. The V and J ends lost 6 bases and 8 bases, in that order; junction bases with no gene match: 6.

J is TRBJ2-7 and V is TRBV5-5; D possibly corresponds to TRBD1 (6 bases). Germline CDR1 is SGHKS and CDR2 is YYEKEE (reference sequence). This CDR3 contains 13 residues. The V gene lost 4 bases and the J gene lost 5 bases, with 13 bases spanning the gap. As DNA, the CDR3 is TGTGCCAGCAGCCTTGGACAGACCCACGAGCAGTACTTC. Protein sequence: CASSLGQTHEQYF.

This chain connects TRBV14 to TRBJ1-2, with 7 bases lining up with TRBD1. The CDR3 loop spans 16 amino acids. Germline assignment: CDR1 SGHDN and CDR2 FVKESK. V shed 1 base and J 1 base; nucleotides not matched to a gene: 6. CDR3 in amino acids: CASSQGDSRLNYGYTF. CDR3 coding DNA: TGTGCCAGCAGCCAAGGGGACAGCCGCCTTAACTATGGCTACACCTTC.

The chain links TRBV6-4 to TRBJ2-5; D is unresolved. Trimming shortened V by 6 bases and J by 2 bases, and 4 bases separated the two germline ends. Germline CDR1 and CDR2: MRHNA and SNTAGT. This CDR3 is 11 amino acids long. The CDR3 bases are TGTGCCAGCAGATTGCAAGAGACCCAGTACTTC. This gives the protein CASRLQETQYF.

The chain links TRBV7-2 to TRBJ1-6; TRBD1 is a possible D gene (6 bases). Deletions cut 5 bases from V and 6 bases from J, with 11 bases between. The CDR3 is 14 amino acids. Germline-derived CDR1 and CDR2 are SGHTA and FQGNSA. The DNA for the CDR3 is TGTGCCAGCAGCCCTTGGACAGTTAATTCACCCCTCCACTTT. Amino acids: CASSPWTVNSPLHF.

V is TRBV7-9 and J is TRBJ1-2; tentatively, D is TRBD1 (6 bases). The CDR3 totals 18 residues. Trimming took 7 bases from V and 8 from J, leaving 32 bases between them. Germline CDR1 SEHNR, CDR2 FQNEAQ (reference sequence). This chain's CDR3 is CASTKVIVGGGSIDGYTF. The CDR3, as DNA: TGTGCCAGCACCAAAGTCATAGTTGGAGGGGGGAGTATCGACGGCTACACCTTC.

This clonotype has at least ten counts. The chain links TRBV19 to TRBJ2-2; tentative D call: TRBD1 (6 bases). The length of the CDR3 is 15 residues. The germline gives CDR1 LNHDA, CDR2 SQIVND (reference sequence). The V and J ends lost 1 base and 0 bases respectively, with 6 bases between them. The CDR3 DNA sequence: TGTGCCAGTAGTATAGGGACAGCGAACACCGGGGAGCTGTTTTTT. This codes for CASSIGTANTGELFF.

Ten or more counts support this clonotype. The gene calls are TRBV5-1 and TRBJ2-5, with 7 bases fitting TRBD2. With V trimmed by 4 bases and J by 6 bases, 9 bases remained unmatched. Germline V gene data show CDR1 as SGHRS and CDR2 as YFSETQ. The CDR3 totals 14 residues. The CDR3 sequence: CASSTPRGVKTQYF. The CDR3 DNA is TGCGCCAGCAGCACACCTCGGGGGGTAAAGACCCAGTACTTC.